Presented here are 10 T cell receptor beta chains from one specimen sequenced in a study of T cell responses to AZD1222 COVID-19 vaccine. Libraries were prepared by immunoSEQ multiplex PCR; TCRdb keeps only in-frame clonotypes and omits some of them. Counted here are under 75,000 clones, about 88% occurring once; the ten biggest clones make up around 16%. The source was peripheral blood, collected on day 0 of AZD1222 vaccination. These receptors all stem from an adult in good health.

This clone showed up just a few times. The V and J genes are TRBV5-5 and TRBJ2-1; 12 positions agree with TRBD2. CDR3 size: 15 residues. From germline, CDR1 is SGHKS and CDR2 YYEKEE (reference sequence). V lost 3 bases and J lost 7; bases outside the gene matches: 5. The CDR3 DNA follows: TGTGCCAGCAGCTATACTAGCGGGAGGATGAATGAGCAGTTCTTC. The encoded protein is CASSYTSGRMNEQFF.

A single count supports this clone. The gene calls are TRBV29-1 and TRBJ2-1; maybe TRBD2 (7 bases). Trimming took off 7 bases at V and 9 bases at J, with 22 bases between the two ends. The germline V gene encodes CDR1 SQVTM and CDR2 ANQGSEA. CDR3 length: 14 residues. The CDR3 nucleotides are TGCAGCGCCATGTGGCGGGGGCTTCGAAGTGAGCAGTTCTTC. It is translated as CSAMWRGLRSEQFF.

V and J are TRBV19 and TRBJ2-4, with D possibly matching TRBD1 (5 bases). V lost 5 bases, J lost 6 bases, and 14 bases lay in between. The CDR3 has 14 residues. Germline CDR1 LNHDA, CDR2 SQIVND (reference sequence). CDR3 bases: TGTGCCAGTAGTCAGGGCATCGGAATAAACATTCAGTACTTC. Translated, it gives CASSQGIGINIQYF.

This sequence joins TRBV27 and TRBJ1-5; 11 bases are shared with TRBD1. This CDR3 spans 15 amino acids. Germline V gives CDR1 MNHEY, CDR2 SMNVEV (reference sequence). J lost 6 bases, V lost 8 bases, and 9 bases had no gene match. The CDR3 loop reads CASGLKGTGGQPQHF. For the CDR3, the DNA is TGTGCCAGCGGCCTCAAAGGGACAGGGGGTCAGCCCCAGCATTTT.

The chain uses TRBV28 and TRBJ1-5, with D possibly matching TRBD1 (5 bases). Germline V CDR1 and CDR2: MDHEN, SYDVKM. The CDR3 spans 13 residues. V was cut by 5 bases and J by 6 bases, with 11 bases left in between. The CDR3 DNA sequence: TGTGCCAGCAGTAGAGGGAGGGGTCAGCCCCAGCATTTT. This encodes CASSRGRGQPQHF.

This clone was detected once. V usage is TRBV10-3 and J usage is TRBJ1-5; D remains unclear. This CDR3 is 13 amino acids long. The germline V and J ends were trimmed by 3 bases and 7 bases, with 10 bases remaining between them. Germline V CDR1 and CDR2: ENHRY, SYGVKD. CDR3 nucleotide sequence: TGTGCCATCAGTGACCCCGTAGAACAGCCCCAGCATTTT. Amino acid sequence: CAISDPVEQPQHF.

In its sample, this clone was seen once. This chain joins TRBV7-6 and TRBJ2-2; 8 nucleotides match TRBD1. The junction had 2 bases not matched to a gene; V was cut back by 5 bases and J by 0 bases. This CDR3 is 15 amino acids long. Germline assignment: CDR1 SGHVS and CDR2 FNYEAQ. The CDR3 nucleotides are TGTGCCAGCAGCCGGACAGGGACGAACACCGGGGAGCTGTTTTTT. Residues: CASSRTGTNTGELFF.

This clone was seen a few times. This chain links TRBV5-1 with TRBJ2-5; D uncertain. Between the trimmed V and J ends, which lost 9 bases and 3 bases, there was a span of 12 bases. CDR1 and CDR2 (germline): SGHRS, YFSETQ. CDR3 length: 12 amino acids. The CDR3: CATKYSEETQYF. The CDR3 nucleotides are TGCGCCACAAAGTACAGCGAAGAGACCCAGTACTTC.

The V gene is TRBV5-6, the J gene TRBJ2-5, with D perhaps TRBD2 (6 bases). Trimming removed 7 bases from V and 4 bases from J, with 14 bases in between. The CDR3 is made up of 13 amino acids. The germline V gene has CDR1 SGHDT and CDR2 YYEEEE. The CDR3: CASRRDLRETQYF. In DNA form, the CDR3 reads TGTGCCAGCCGGCGGGACCTTAGAGAGACCCAGTACTTC.

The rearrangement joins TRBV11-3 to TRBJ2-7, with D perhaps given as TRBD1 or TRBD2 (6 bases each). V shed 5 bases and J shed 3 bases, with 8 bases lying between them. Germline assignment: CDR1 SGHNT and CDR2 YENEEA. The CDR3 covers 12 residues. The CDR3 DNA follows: TGTGCCAGCAGCCGGGGGCGCTACGAGCAGTACTTC. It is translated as CASSRGRYEQYF.